The clone carrying this T cell receptor beta chain has a single count. Alongside a J-beta primer mix, a sample-barcoded 5' primer served in a second PCR lasting roughly 6 to 11 cycles. TCRdb redid the calling of the 5' RACE reads with MiXCR, one entry per CDR3 protein. The sample holds roughly 1,300,000 distinct CDR3 sequences; approximately 59% are singletons and the top ten take about 6.7%. The CDR3 sequence is 14 residues long. Germline V gene lookup returns CDR1 SNHLY and CDR2 FYNNEI. Trimming left V 6 bases short and J 4 bases short, with 14 bases between. The sample originates from a study of blood T cells in healthy people across ages.

The sequenced material came from blood. This receptor was obtained from a man younger than 35 in good health. The V call is TRBV2, the J call TRBJ2-3; D is ambiguous. CDR3 in amino acids: CASRGTITADTQYF. The CDR3 DNA is TGTGCCAGCAGAGGTACGATCACCGCAGATACGCAGTATTTT.